The rows below give T cell receptor beta chains drawn from one sample of a study of T-cell reconstitution after alpha-beta-depleted transplantation in children. TCRdb reprocessed the PCR reads via MiXCR and lists one record per CDR3 protein. The sample includes around 500,000 distinct CDR3 sequences, around 12% of them seen just once. The sample was PBMCs from the stem cell graft donor, taken from the stem cell graft. These receptors were collected from a human donor who donated a stem cell graft to a child with combined immunodeficiency. The CDR3 runs from the conserved cysteine through the conserved F or W. A D gene is named only where the DNA matches it firmly. The size entry is marked missing in some rows and otherwise reads once, few, many or a size class.

TRBV10-3	TRBJ2-7	many	-	CAISEARKGLEQYF	TGTGCCATCAGTGAGGCCAGGAAGGGCCTCGAGCAGTACTTC
TRBV5-1	TRBJ2-7	many	-	CASSSSSYEQYF	TGTGCCAGCAGCTCTAGCTCCTACGAGCAGTACTTC
TRBV5-1	TRBJ2-7	-	TRBD2	CASSPGLAGLIVEQYF	TGCGCCAGCAGCCCTGGACTAGCGGGACTCATCGTCGAGCAGTACTTC
TRBV4-2	TRBJ1-6	few	-	CASSQGGTSDWNSPLHF	TGTGCCAGCAGCCAAGGGGGGACGTCGGATTGGAATTCACCCCTCCACTTT
TRBV20-1	TRBJ2-1	-	TRBD1	CSTPDRESYNEQFF	TGCAGTACACCAGACAGGGAATCCTACAATGAGCAGTTCTTC
TRBV12-3/TRBV12-4	TRBJ2-2	-	TRBD1	CASSSIGTGAPGELFF	TGTGCCAGCAGTTCGATCGGGACAGGGGCCCCCGGGGAGCTGTTTTTT
TRBV7-2	TRBJ1-2	-	-	CASSLPTEGHGYTF	TGTGCCAGCAGCTTACCGACAGAGGGTCATGGCTACACCTTC
TRBV7-3	TRBJ1-6	few	TRBD1	CASSLTGGPSPLHF	TGTGCCAGCAGCTTAACAGGGGGCCCATCACCCCTCCACTTT
TRBV5-1	TRBJ1-1	few	-	CASSLDGARDTEAFF	TGCGCCAGCAGCTTGGATGGGGCCCGGGACACTGAAGCTTTCTTT
TRBV28	TRBJ2-1	few	TRBD1	CASSPLTGSSYNEQFF	TGTGCCAGCAGTCCTTTGACAGGGAGCTCCTACAATGAGCAGTTCTTC
TRBV7-2	TRBJ2-3	-	TRBD2	CASSIRTRRTDTQYF	TGTGCCAGCAGCATCAGGACTAGGCGCACAGATACGCAGTATTTT
TRBV12-3/TRBV12-4	TRBJ2-1	few	-	CASTFDTAGYNEQFF	TGTGCCAGCACCTTCGACACAGCTGGCTACAATGAGCAGTTCTTC
TRBV30	TRBJ2-3	-	-	CAWSVARWDTQYF	TGTGCCTGGAGTGTGGCCAGGTGGGATACGCAGTATTTT
TRBV29-1	TRBJ2-5	-	TRBD1	CSGRLLQGAHETQYF	TGCAGCGGACGACTATTACAGGGGGCTCATGAGACCCAGTACTTC
TRBV7-2	TRBJ2-2	-	TRBD2	CASSLAGLAGGTGELFF	TGTGCCAGCAGCTTAGCGGGTTTAGCGGGAGGTACCGGGGAGCTGTTTTTT
TRBV12-3/TRBV12-4	TRBJ1-1	-	TRBD1	CASSLAQGASLNTEAFF	TGTGCCAGCAGTTTGGCACAGGGGGCTTCCCTGAACACTGAAGCTTTCTTT
TRBV7-6	TRBJ2-7	-	-	CASSGPGLTYEQYF	TGTGCCAGCTCGGGACCAGGGCTGACCTACGAGCAGTACTTC
TRBV3-1	TRBJ2-2	few	-	CASSQEGGGELFF	TGTGCCAGCAGCCAAGAAGGCGGCGGGGAGCTGTTTTTT
TRBV5-1	TRBJ2-1	few	-	CASSFMGNEQFF	TGCGCCAGCAGCTTCATGGGCAATGAGCAGTTCTTC
TRBV5-1	TRBJ2-5	few	TRBD2	CASSNPSGRGQETQYF	TGCGCCAGCAGCAACCCCAGCGGGAGAGGTCAAGAGACCCAGTACTTC
TRBV4-1	TRBJ2-6	-	-	CASSRGPGANVLTF	TGCGCCAGCAGCCGCGGACCCGGGGCCAACGTCCTGACTTTC
TRBV6-2/TRBV6-3	TRBJ1-1	-	TRBD1	CASSGWDRGAFF	TGTGCCAGCAGTGGCTGGGACAGGGGAGCTTTCTTT
TRBV7-2	TRBJ2-7	-	TRBD2	CASSWFVAGLYEQYF	TGTGCCAGCAGCTGGTTTGTAGCGGGGCTCTACGAGCAGTACTTC
TRBV7-9	TRBJ2-7	many	-	CASSLGGLTYEQYF	TGTGCCAGCAGCTTAGGGGGATTAACCTACGAGCAGTACTTC
TRBV4-3	TRBJ2-7	many	-	CASSHVSRGAYEQYF	TGCGCCAGCAGCCATGTTTCCAGGGGGGCCTACGAGCAGTACTTC
TRBV7-9	TRBJ2-5	-	TRBD1	CASSLRSQGAWETQYF	TGTGCCAGCAGCTTAAGAAGCCAGGGGGCCTGGGAGACCCAGTACTTC
TRBV5-5	TRBJ1-6	-	TRBD1	CASSLDNRGHSPLHF	TGTGCCAGCAGCTTGGATAACAGGGGGCATTCACCCCTCCACTTT
TRBV11-3	TRBJ2-1	-	TRBD2	CASSLGFSQREGNEQFF	TGTGCCAGCAGCTTAGGTTTTAGCCAGCGGGAGGGCAATGAGCAGTTCTTC
TRBV24-1	TRBJ2-1	-	TRBD1	CATSTRDRGYNEQFF	TGTGCCACCAGTACGCGGGACAGGGGCTACAATGAGCAGTTCTTC
TRBV6-1	TRBJ2-1	-	-	CASSELGQGGVEQFF	TGTGCCAGCAGTGAATTAGGGCAGGGCGGTGTTGAGCAGTTCTTC
TRBV12-3/TRBV12-4	TRBJ1-6	few	-	CASGGAGNSPLHF	TGTGCCAGCGGGGGGGCCGGGAATTCACCCCTCCACTTT
TRBV5-5	TRBJ2-1	-	-	CASTRPGNEQFF	TGTGCCAGCACCCGTCCCGGCAATGAGCAGTTCTTC
TRBV13	TRBJ2-1	-	TRBD2	CASSFRLAESYNEQFF	TGTGCCAGCAGCTTTAGGCTAGCGGAGTCCTACAATGAGCAGTTCTTC
TRBV27	TRBJ2-3	-	TRBD1	CASSHRGVRTDTQYF	TGTGCCAGCAGTCACAGGGGAGTACGCACAGATACGCAGTATTTT
TRBV12-3/TRBV12-4	TRBJ1-6	few	TRBD1	CASSETGGVSPLHF	TGTGCCAGCAGTGAAACAGGGGGGGTTTCACCCCTCCACTTT
TRBV7-9	TRBJ1-2	many	TRBD1	CASSLTGGDGYTF	TGTGCCAGCAGCTTGACAGGGGGCGACGGCTACACCTTC
TRBV5-1	TRBJ2-7	few	TRBD2	CASSWGGEVREDPEQYF	TGCGCCAGCAGCTGGGGGGGCGAGGTGCGGGAGGACCCCGAGCAGTACTTC
TRBV5-5	TRBJ1-1	-	-	CASSPTPVTDHEAFF	TGTGCCAGCAGCCCGACACCCGTGACCGACCATGAAGCTTTCTTT
TRBV20-1	TRBJ2-7	many	-	CSARDTAGSYEQYF	TGCAGTGCTAGAGATACCGCAGGCTCCTACGAGCAGTACTTC
TRBV21-1	TRBJ1-5	-	-	CASSNPSGDQPQHF	TGTGCCAGCAGCAACCCGAGTGGAGATCAGCCCCAGCATTTT
TRBV9	TRBJ1-1	few	-	CASSQENTEAFF	TGTGCCAGCAGCCAGGAAAACACTGAAGCTTTCTTT
TRBV12-3/TRBV12-4	TRBJ1-5	few	TRBD1	CASMGQRNQPQHF	TGTGCCAGCATGGGACAGCGCAATCAGCCCCAGCATTTT